A selection of T cell receptor beta chains follows, all from one sample in a study of Ad26.COV2.S vaccination and SARS-CoV-2 variants. The data were produced by immunoSEQ multiplex PCR, yet TCRdb's version contains in-frame clones alone and is incomplete. The sample consists of around 250,000 clones, over 75% of them appearing once. This specimen was peripheral blood, taken in a trial of Ad26.COV2.S vaccine versus placebo. These receptors were collected from a person aged 18-65 years who received the Ad26.COV2.S COVID-19 vaccine or a placebo. CDR3s include the opening cysteine and the closing phenylalanine or tryptophan. The D gene is left open where the match is weak. Size is omitted from some rows. Given values are once, few, many or a class for expanded clones.

D	size	V	J	CDR3	DNA
TRBD1	.	TRBV9	TRBJ2-3	CASGLGQGTDTQYF	TGTGCCAGCGGGCTGGGACAGGGGACAGATACGCAGTATTTT
TRBD1	.	TRBV7-8	TRBJ1-6	CASSLADRGQSSPLHF	TGTGCCAGCAGCTTGGCGGACAGGGGGCAAAGTTCACCCCTCCACTTT
.	.	TRBV7-3	TRBJ2-1	CASSQQEYNEQFF	TGTGCCAGCAGCCAACAAGAGTACAATGAGCAGTTCTTC
.	.	TRBV7-2	TRBJ1-2	CASSLERVGGYTF	TGTGCCAGCAGCTTAGAACGGGTAGGGGGCTACACCTTC
.	.	TRBV7-8	TRBJ1-2	CASSPFGGEYGYTF	TGTGCCAGCAGCCCGTTTGGCGGGGAGTATGGCTACACCTTC
.	.	TRBV5-1	TRBJ2-7	CASSSLNGYEQYF	TGCGCCAGCAGCTCACTTAACGGGTACGAGCAGTACTTC
.	.	TRBV6-5	TRBJ1-2	CATRSRVSRYGYTF	TGTGCCACCCGGTCTCGGGTGTCTCGCTATGGCTACACCTTC
.	.	TRBV6-5	TRBJ2-7	CASTKGGLGSVEQYF	TGTGCCAGCACCAAGGGTGGGCTAGGGTCGGTCGAGCAGTACTTC
TRBD1	.	TRBV6-5	TRBJ2-3	CASKDRARSTDTQYF	TGTGCCAGCAAAGACAGGGCCCGGTCCACAGATACGCAGTATTTT
TRBD1	.	TRBV2	TRBJ2-2	CASRTQGAQVGELFF	TGTGCCAGCAGGACACAGGGGGCGCAGGTCGGGGAGCTGTTTTTT
TRBD1	.	TRBV15	TRBJ2-7	CATSRASGQGQYEQYF	TGTGCCACCAGCAGAGCTTCGGGACAGGGTCAGTACGAGCAGTACTTC
TRBD2	.	TRBV27	TRBJ2-7	CASSLRYPPGGVFYEQYF	TGTGCCAGCAGTCTACGTTACCCACCGGGGGGGGTTTTCTACGAGCAGTACTTC
TRBD2	.	TRBV4-2	TRBJ2-1	CATSAGSSYNEQFF	TGTGCCACCTCAGCGGGGAGCTCCTACAATGAGCAGTTCTTC
TRBD1	once	TRBV2	TRBJ2-5	CASTADREKTQYF	TGTGCCAGCACCGCGGACAGGGAAAAGACCCAGTACTTC
TRBD2	.	TRBV28	TRBJ2-7	CASSASGEAYEQYF	TGTGCCAGCTCCGCTAGCGGGGAAGCCTACGAGCAGTACTTC
TRBD1	few	TRBV7-9	TRBJ1-6	CASSLQGARDSPLHF	TGTGCCAGCAGCTTACAGGGGGCGAGAGATTCACCCCTCCACTTT
.	once	TRBV30	TRBJ1-5	CAWERGRGQPQHF	TGTGCCTGGGAACGGGGAAGAGGTCAGCCCCAGCATTTT
.	once	TRBV4-3	TRBJ1-1	CASREDLYTEAFF	TGCGCCAGCAGGGAGGACTTGTACACTGAAGCTTTCTTT
TRBD1	.	TRBV28	TRBJ2-7	CASSPWDRDYNEQYF	TGTGCCAGCAGTCCATGGGACAGGGATTATAACGAGCAGTACTTC
.	.	TRBV5-5	TRBJ1-2	CASSFGSANYGYTF	TGTGCCAGCAGCTTCGGTAGCGCTAACTATGGCTACACCTTC
.	.	TRBV29-1	TRBJ2-1	CSVEDLQVHNEQFF	TGCAGCGTTGAAGATCTTCAGGTCCACAATGAGCAGTTCTTC
TRBD1	.	TRBV7-9	TRBJ1-2	CASSPRTGDYGYTF	TGTGCCAGCAGCCCCAGGACAGGGGACTATGGCTACACCTTC
.	.	TRBV2	TRBJ1-2	CASSAVRGNYGYTF	TGTGCCAGCAGTGCGGTTAGGGGTAACTATGGCTACACCTTC
.	.	TRBV7-8	TRBJ2-7	CASSYGGSYEQYF	TGTGCCAGCAGCTACGGTGGCTCCTACGAGCAGTACTTC
.	.	TRBV21-1	TRBJ2-7	CASSVPRVFTYEQYF	TGTGCCAGCAGCGTACCCAGGGTATTCACCTACGAGCAGTACTTC
TRBD1	.	TRBV3-1/TRBV3-2	TRBJ1-1	CASSDRVNTEAFF	TGTGCCAGCAGTGACAGGGTGAACACTGAAGCTTTCTTT
TRBD1	once	TRBV5-4	TRBJ2-7	CASSPGTGATYEQYF	TGTGCCAGCAGCCCTGGGACAGGGGCAACCTACGAGCAGTACTTC
TRBD2	.	TRBV27	TRBJ2-3	CASSRRLAVPTDTQYF	TGTGCCAGCAGCCGCCGACTAGCAGTCCCCACAGATACGCAGTATTTT
.	.	TRBV2	TRBJ1-6	CASSDGTAYNSPLHF	TGTGCCAGCAGTGACGGCACGGCTTATAATTCACCCCTCCACTTT
.	.	TRBV25-1	TRBJ2-5	CASSGGSTSNETQYF	TGTGCCAGCAGCGGGGGCTCAACTAGCAACGAGACCCAGTACTTC
.	.	TRBV4-2	TRBJ2-3	CASSPAVRGDTDTQYF	TGTGCCAGCAGCCCAGCGGTAAGGGGGGACACAGATACGCAGTATTTT
TRBD1	once	TRBV27	TRBJ2-1	CASGGQGIF	TGTGCCTCGGGGGGACAGGGGATCTTC
.	once	TRBV7-7	TRBJ1-3	CASSLLGVRSGNTIYF	TGTGCCAGCAGCTTATTAGGGGTAAGGAGTGGAAACACCATATATTTT
.	.	TRBV7-2	TRBJ2-7	CASSWRQGPYEQYF	TGTGCCAGCAGTTGGCGGCAGGGGCCCTACGAGCAGTACTTC
.	few	TRBV6-5	TRBJ1-2	CASKKRDGNYGYTF	TGTGCCAGCAAGAAACGGGACGGTAACTATGGCTACACCTTC
.	few	TRBV6-5	TRBJ1-6	CASRAITYYSPLHF	TGTGCCAGCAGAGCGATAACATATTATTCACCCCTCCACTTT
TRBD2	.	TRBV4-2	TRBJ2-1	CASSQDLAGVNEQFF	TGTGCCAGCAGCCAAGATTTAGCGGGAGTCAATGAGCAGTTCTTC
.	.	TRBV19	TRBJ1-2	CASSTYRGYTF	TGTGCCAGTAGTACGTACAGAGGCTACACCTTC
.	.	TRBV3-1/TRBV3-2	TRBJ2-7	CASSQSGGDEQYF	TGTGCCAGCAGCCAATCAGGCGGGGACGAGCAGTACTTC
.	.	TRBV27	TRBJ1-1	CASSAREGTSTEAFF	TGTGCCAGCAGTGCCCGGGAGGGCACGAGCACTGAAGCTTTCTTT
TRBD2	few	TRBV7-3	TRBJ2-2	CASSLLSGGGTGELFF	TGTGCCAGCAGCTTATTAAGCGGGGGTGGCACCGGGGAGCTGTTTTTT
.	few	TRBV30	TRBJ1-2	CAWSVYGMWGYTF	TGTGCCTGGAGTGTCTACGGCATGTGGGGCTACACCTTC
.	.	TRBV10-3	TRBJ1-2	CAISARDNKRGYTF	TGTGCCATCAGTGCCCGGGACAACAAGAGAGGCTACACCTTC
.	.	TRBV24-1	TRBJ1-1	CATMNRDGAQPAFF	TGTGCCACCATGAACCGGGACGGTGCCCAACCAGCTTTCTTT
TRBD1	.	TRBV9	TRBJ2-7	CASSSGQGDEQYF	TGTGCCAGCAGCTCGGGACAGGGCGACGAGCAGTACTTC
.	.	TRBV3-1/TRBV3-2	TRBJ2-5	CASSQARPEETQYF	TGTGCCAGCAGCCAAGCAAGGCCCGAAGAGACCCAGTACTTC
TRBD2	.	TRBV28	TRBJ2-1	CSSTGRLAGTGQDNEQFF	TGTTCCAGCACTGGTAGACTAGCGGGAACAGGTCAGGACAATGAGCAGTTCTTC
.	.	TRBV23-1	TRBJ1-1	CASSEAGTFSREAFF	TGCGCCAGCAGTGAGGCCGGGACCTTCTCGCGTGAAGCTTTCTTT
TRBD2	few	TRBV3-1/TRBV3-2	TRBJ2-1	CASSHEAGVLTNEQFF	TGTGCCAGCAGCCACGAAGCGGGGGTCCTTACTAATGAGCAGTTCTTC
.	once	TRBV7-8	TRBJ1-6	CASSRRGGPSSGSPLHF	TGTGCCAGCAGCCGCCGCGGGGGGCCCTCGAGTGGGTCACCCCTCCACTTT
.	.	TRBV4-1	TRBJ2-2	CASSRNRETTGELFF	TGCGCCAGCAGCCGAAACCGGGAGACCACCGGGGAGCTGTTTTTT
TRBD1	.	TRBV5-6	TRBJ1-4	CASSTHASLTGRNEKLFF	TGTGCCAGCAGCACCCATGCATCCCTGACAGGGAGAAACGAAAAACTGTTTTTT
TRBD1	few	TRBV6-2/TRBV6-3	TRBJ1-2	CASSSWTGRVDGYTF	TGTGCCAGCAGTTCGTGGACAGGGAGGGTGGATGGCTACACCTTC
.	once	TRBV3-1/TRBV3-2	TRBJ2-1	CASSPPWGESSYNEQFF	TGTGCCAGCAGCCCTCCTTGGGGAGAGAGCTCCTACAATGAGCAGTTCTTC
.	.	TRBV18	TRBJ1-3	CASSPLDSTSGNTIYF	TGTGCCAGCTCACCCCTAGACTCCACCTCTGGAAACACCATATATTTT
TRBD1	.	TRBV6-2/TRBV6-3	TRBJ1-5	CASSPGQYSNQPQHF	TGTGCCAGCAGTCCGGGACAGTATAGCAATCAGCCCCAGCATTTT
TRBD2	few	TRBV5-1	TRBJ2-7	CASSLLAGGDYEQYF	TGCGCCAGCAGCCTGCTAGCGGGAGGGGACTACGAGCAGTACTTC
TRBD2	few	TRBV5-1	TRBJ2-7	CASSVGTSGKGEQYF	TGCGCCAGCAGCGTAGGGACTAGCGGGAAGGGTGAGCAGTACTTC
.	.	TRBV11-2	TRBJ2-6	CASSLTGVFSGANVLTF	TGTGCCAGCAGCTTAACAGGAGTCTTCTCTGGGGCCAACGTCCTGACTTTC
.	.	TRBV19	TRBJ2-1	CASSTTGYNEQFF	TGTGCCAGTAGTACCACAGGGTACAATGAGCAGTTCTTC